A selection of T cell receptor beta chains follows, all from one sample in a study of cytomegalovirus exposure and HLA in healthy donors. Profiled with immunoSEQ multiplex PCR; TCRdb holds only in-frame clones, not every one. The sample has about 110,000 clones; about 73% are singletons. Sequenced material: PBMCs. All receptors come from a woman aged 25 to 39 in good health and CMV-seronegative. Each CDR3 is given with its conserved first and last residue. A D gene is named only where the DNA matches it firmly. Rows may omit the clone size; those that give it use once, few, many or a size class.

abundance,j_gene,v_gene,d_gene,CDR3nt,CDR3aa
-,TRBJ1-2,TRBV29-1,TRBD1,TGCAGCGTCGTCGGCAGGGGGCTTAACTATGGCTACACCTTC,CSVVGRGLNYGYTF
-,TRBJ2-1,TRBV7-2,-,TGTGCCAGCAGCGCGAACAATGAGCAGTTCTTC,CASSANNEQFF
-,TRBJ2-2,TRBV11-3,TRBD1,TGTGCCAGCAGCTTCCCGACAGGGGGATCGAACACCGGGGAGCTGTTTTTT,CASSFPTGGSNTGELFF
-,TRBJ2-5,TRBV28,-,TGTGCCAGCAGTAGTCGAGGGTCCCCCCAAGAGACCCAGTACTTC,CASSSRGSPQETQYF
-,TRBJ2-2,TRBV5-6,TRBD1,TGTGCCAGCAGGAGGCAGGGACAGGGAACCACCGGGGAGCTGTTTTTT,CASRRQGQGTTGELFF
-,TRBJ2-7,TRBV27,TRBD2,TGTGCCAGCAGTATGCTAGCGGCATCCTACGAGCAGTACTTC,CASSMLAASYEQYF
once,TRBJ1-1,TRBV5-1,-,TGCGCCAGCAGCTTGGCCAGCGCCGCCCAAGGAGCTTTCTTT,CASSLASAAQGAFF
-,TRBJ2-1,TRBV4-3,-,TGCGCCAGCAGCCAAGGTGGGCAGGGATCCTACAATGAGCAGTTCTTC,CASSQGGQGSYNEQFF
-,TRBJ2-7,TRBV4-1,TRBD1,TGCGCCAGCAGCCAAGAAAATAGGGGGCGCGACGAGCAGTACTTC,CASSQENRGRDEQYF
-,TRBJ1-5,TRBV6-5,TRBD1,TGTGCCAGCATGCAGGGGGAGAATCAGCCCCAGCATTTT,CASMQGENQPQHF
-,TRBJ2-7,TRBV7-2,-,TGTGCCAGCAGCTTAAGAAGGGGCCCGTCAGACGAGCAGTACTTC,CASSLRRGPSDEQYF
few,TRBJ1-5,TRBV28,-,TGTGCCAGCAGTTTATACAGGGATAGCAATCAGCCCCAGCATTTT,CASSLYRDSNQPQHF
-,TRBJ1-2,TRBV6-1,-,TGTGCCAGCAGTGAAGGGACAGTCCGTCTCTCTGGTGGCTACACCTTC,CASSEGTVRLSGGYTF
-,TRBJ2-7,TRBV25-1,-,TGTGCCAGCAGTGCCCCATACGAGCAGTACTTC,CASSAPYEQYF
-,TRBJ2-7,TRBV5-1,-,TGCGCCAGCAGCTTGGCCTTGGGGGCCAGGCTCGAGCAGTACTTC,CASSLALGARLEQYF
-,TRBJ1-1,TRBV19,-,TGTGCCAGTAGTATGCGGGTGCGAACTGAAGCTTTCTTT,CASSMRVRTEAFF
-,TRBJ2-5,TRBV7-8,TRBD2,TGTGCCAGCAGCTTACGGCTAGCGGGGATTAGTGGTGAGACCCAGTACTTC,CASSLRLAGISGETQYF
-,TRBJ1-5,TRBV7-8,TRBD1,TGTGCCAGCAGCCCACCCTTACGACAGGGAGGAGTGGAGCCCCAGCATTTT,CASSPPLRQGGVEPQHF
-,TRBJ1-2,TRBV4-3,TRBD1,TGCGCCAGCAGCCAAGCTGACAGGGGACAAGTTTTTTATAACTATGGCTACACCTTC,CASSQADRGQVFYNYGYTF
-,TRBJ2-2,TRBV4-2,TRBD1,TGTGCCAGCTCTCCCTCCGGGACAGCGAACACCGGGGAGCTGTTTTTT,CASSPSGTANTGELFF
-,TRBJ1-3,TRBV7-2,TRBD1,TGTGCCAGCAGCTTATATACCGAGGGGGCCGGAAACACCATATATTTT,CASSLYTEGAGNTIYF
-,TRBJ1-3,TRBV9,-,TGTGCCAGCAGCGTAGGGCGAGGGAGTTACACCATATATTTT,CASSVGRGSYTIYF
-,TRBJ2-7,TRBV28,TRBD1,TGTGCCAGCAGTTCGTTCATGTCCGGGACAGGGGACTACGAGCAGTACTTC,CASSSFMSGTGDYEQYF
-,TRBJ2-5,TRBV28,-,TGTGCCAGCAGTTTCGGTGAGGAGACCCAGTACTTC,CASSFGEETQYF
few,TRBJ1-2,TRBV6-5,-,TGTGCCAGCAGTTACTCTCCCCAGGATGGCTACACCTTC,CASSYSPQDGYTF
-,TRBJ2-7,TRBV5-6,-,TGTGCCAGCAACCCAAGCTTCAAGTACGAGCAGTACTTC,CASNPSFKYEQYF
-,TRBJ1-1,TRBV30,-,TGTGCCTGGAATTCTAACACTGAAGCTTTCTTT,CAWNSNTEAFF
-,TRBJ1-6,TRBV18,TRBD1,TGTGCCACCACAACAGGGGATTCACCCCTCCACTTT,CATTTGDSPLHF
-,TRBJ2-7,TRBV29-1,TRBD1,TGCAGCGTTGAGGGACAGGGCCCGGGGCAGTACTTC,CSVEGQGPGQYF
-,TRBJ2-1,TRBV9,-,TGTGCCAGCAGCGTAGAACAGTTCAATGAGCAGTTCTTC,CASSVEQFNEQFF
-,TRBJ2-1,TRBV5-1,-,TGCGCCAGCAGCTTGGAGCAGGGGACGTACAATGAGCAGTTCTTC,CASSLEQGTYNEQFF
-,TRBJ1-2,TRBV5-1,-,TGCGCCAGCAGGCGGGACGGAGCTAACTATGGCTACACCTTC,CASRRDGANYGYTF
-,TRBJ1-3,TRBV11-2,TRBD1,TGTGCCAGCAGCGACACAGGGGCCTCTGGAAACACCATATATTTT,CASSDTGASGNTIYF
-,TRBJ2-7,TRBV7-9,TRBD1,TGTGCCAGCAGCACTTTCCGGGACAGGGGTCACGAGCAGTACTTC,CASSTFRDRGHEQYF
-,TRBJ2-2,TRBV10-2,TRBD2,TGCGCCAGCATAAGTTTAGCGGGGGAGAACACCGGGGAGCTGTTTTTT,CASISLAGENTGELFF
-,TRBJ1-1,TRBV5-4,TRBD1,TGTGCCAGCAGCGCCGGGACAGCGAACACTGAAGCTTTCTTT,CASSAGTANTEAFF
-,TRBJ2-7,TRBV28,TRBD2,TGTGCCAGCAGTCCCCGGGACTATGGAACTGGCGAGCAGTACTTC,CASSPRDYGTGEQYF
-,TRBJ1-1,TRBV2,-,TGTGCCAGCACTGGTCTGGAGGGAAGAGCTGAAGCTTTCTTT,CASTGLEGRAEAFF
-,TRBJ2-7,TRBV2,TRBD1,TGTGCCAGCAGCCTACAGGGGTACGAGCAGTACTTC,CASSLQGYEQYF
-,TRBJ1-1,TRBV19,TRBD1,TGTGCCACTAGGGACAGATTGAACACTGAAGCTTTCTTT,CATRDRLNTEAFF
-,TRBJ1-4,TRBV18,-,TGTGCCAGCTCAAACAGGGAGTCAACTAATGAAAAACTGTTTTTT,CASSNRESTNEKLFF
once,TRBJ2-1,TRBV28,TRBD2,TGTGCCAGCAGCGTGGCTAGCGGGGGGGCCTATGAGCAGTTCTTC,CASSVASGGAYEQFF
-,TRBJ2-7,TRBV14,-,TGTGCCAGCAGCCAAGAGAGAGGGCCTTACGAGCAGTACTTC,CASSQERGPYEQYF
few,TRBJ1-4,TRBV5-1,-,TGCGCCAGCAGGACAGCAACTAATGAAAAACTGTTTTTT,CASRTATNEKLFF
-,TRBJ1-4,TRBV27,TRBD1,TGTGCCAGCAGTTTTAAGGGGACAGGGCGGCTGTTTTTT,CASSFKGTGRLFF
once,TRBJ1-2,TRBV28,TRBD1,TGTGCCAGCAGTTTGACAGGGACTAACTATGGCTACACCTTC,CASSLTGTNYGYTF
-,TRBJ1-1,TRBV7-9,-,TGTGCCATTTTTCAACAGGGGAACACTGAAGCTTTCTTT,CAIFQQGNTEAFF
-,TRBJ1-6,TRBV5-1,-,TGCGCCAGCAGCGAGGACGGCCGGGGTAATTCACCCCTCCACTTT,CASSEDGRGNSPLHF
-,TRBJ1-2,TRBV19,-,TGTGCCAGTAGTATATCGGGGCGGGAAGGCTACACCTTC,CASSISGREGYTF
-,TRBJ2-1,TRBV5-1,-,TGCGCCAGCAGCTTGGGAGCTAGCTTATCAATCGATGAGCAGTTCTTC,CASSLGASLSIDEQFF
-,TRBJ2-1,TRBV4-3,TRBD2,TGCGCCAGCAGCCAAGAGAGGCGGGGGGGCTTTAATGAGCAGTTCTTC,CASSQERRGGFNEQFF
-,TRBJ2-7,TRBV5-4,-,TGTGCCAGCAGCTCCAAGGACACCTACGAGCAGTACTTC,CASSSKDTYEQYF
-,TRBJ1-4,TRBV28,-,TGTGCCAGCAGTTTCCCAGGGAGGGGTTTTGAAAAACTGTTTTTT,CASSFPGRGFEKLFF